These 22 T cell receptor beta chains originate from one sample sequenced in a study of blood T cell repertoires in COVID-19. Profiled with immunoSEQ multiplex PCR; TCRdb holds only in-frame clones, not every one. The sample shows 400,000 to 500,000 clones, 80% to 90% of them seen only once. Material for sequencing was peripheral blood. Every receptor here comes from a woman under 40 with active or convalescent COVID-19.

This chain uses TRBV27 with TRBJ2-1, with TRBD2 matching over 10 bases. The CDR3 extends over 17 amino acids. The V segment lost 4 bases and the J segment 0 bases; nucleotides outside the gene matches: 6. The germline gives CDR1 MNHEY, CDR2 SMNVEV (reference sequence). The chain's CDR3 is CASSSHPSGSSYNEQFF. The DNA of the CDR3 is TGTGCCAGCAGTTCCCACCCTAGCGGGAGCTCCTACAATGAGCAGTTCTTC.

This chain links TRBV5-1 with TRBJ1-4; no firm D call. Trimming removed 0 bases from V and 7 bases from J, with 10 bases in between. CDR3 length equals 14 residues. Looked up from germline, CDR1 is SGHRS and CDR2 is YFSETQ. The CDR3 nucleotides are TGCGCCAGCAGCTTGGACTTGGCGGGTGAAAAACTGTTTTTT. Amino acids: CASSLDLAGEKLFF. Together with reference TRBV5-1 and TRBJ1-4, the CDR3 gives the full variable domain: KAGVTQTPRYLIKTRGQQVTLSCSPISGHRSVSWYQQTPGQGLQFLFEYFSETQRNKGNFPGRFSGRQFSNSRSEMNVSTLELGDSALYLCASSLDLAGEKLFFGSGTQLSVL.

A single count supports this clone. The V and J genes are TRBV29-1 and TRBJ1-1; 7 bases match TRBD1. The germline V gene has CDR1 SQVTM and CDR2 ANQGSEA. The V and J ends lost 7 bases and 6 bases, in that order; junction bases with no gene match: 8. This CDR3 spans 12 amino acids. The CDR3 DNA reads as TGCAGCGCCTGGGACAGTTGGCCTGAAGCTTTCTTT. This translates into CSAWDSWPEAFF.

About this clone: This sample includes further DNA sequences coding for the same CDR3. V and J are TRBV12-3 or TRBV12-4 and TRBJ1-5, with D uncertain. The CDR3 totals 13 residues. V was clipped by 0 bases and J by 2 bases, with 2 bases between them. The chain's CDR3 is CASSLAGNQPQHF. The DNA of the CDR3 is TGTGCCAGCAGTTTAGCCGGCAATCAGCCCCAGCATTTT.

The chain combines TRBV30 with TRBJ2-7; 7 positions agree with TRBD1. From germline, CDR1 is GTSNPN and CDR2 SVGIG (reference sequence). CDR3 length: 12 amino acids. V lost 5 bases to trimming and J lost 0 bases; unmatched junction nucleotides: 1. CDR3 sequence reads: CAWRDSSYEQYF. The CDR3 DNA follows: TGTGCCTGGCGGGACAGCTCCTACGAGCAGTACTTC.

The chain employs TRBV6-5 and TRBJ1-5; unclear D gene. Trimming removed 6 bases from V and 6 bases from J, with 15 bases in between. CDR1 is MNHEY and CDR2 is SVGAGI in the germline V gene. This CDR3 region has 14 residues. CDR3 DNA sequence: TGTGCCAGCAGCTATAACCCTCGGGGTCAGCCCCAGCATTTT. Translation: CASSYNPRGQPQHF.

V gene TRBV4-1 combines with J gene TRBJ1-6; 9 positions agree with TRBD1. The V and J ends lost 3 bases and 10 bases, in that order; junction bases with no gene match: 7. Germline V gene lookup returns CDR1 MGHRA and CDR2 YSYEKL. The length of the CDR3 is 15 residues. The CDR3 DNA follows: TGCGCCAGCAGCCAGCACGACAGGGGGGAATCACCCCTCCACTTT. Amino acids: CASSQHDRGESPLHF.

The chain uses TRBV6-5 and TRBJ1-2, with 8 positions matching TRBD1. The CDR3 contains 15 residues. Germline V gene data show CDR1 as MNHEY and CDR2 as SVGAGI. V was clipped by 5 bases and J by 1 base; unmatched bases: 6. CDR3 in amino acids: CASSKRQGHNYGYTF. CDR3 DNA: TGTGCCAGCAGTAAACGACAGGGGCATAACTATGGCTACACCTTC.

CDR3 nucleotides: TGCAGGGCGATTGCTCCGGGACAGATGAACACTGAAGCTTTCTTT. It codes for CRAIAPGQMNTEAFF. The chain joins TRBV29-1 to TRBJ1-1; 7 bases are a match to TRBD1. The CDR3 length is 15 residues. The germline CDR1 and CDR2 sequences are SQVTM and ANQGSEA. Full variable domain (outside the CDR3, taken from reference TRBV29-1 and TRBJ1-1): SAVISQKPSRDICQRGTSLTIQCQVDSQVTMMFWYRQQPGQSLTLIATANQGSEATYESGFVIDKFPISRPNLTFSTLTVSNMSPEDSSIYLCRAIAPGQMNTEAFFGQGTRLTVV.

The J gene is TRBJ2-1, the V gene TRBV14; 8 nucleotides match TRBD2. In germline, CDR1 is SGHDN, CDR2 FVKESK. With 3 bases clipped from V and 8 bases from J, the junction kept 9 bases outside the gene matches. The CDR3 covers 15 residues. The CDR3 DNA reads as TGTGCCAGCAGCCACGCGCCGACTAGCGTCTATGAGCAGTTCTTC. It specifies CASSHAPTSVYEQFF.

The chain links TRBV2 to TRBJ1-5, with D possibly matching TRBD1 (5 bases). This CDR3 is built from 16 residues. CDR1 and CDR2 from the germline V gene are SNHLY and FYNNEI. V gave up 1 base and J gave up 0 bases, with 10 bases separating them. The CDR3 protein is CASSEGVGPSNQPQHF. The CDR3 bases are TGTGCCAGCAGTGAAGGGGTGGGGCCTAGCAATCAGCCCCAGCATTTT.

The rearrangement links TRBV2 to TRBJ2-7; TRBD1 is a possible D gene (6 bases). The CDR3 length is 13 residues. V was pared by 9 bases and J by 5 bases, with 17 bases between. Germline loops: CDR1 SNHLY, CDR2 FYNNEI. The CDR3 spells CASLKGDTDEQYF. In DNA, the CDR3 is TGTGCCAGTCTTAAGGGGGACACGGACGAGCAGTACTTC.

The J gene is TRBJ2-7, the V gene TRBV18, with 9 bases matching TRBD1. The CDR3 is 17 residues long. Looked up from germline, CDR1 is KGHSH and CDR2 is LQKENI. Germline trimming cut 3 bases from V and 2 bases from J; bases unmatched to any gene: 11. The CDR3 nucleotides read TGTGCCAGCTCACCCGGGATTGGGACAGGGAACACCTACGAGCAGTACTTC. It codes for CASSPGIGTGNTYEQYF.

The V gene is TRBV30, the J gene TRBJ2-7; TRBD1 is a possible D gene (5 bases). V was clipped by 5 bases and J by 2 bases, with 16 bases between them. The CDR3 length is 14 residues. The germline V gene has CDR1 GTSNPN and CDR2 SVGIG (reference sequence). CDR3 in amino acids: CAWSRVVVTYEQYF. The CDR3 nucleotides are TGTGCCTGGTCCAGGGTGGTGGTAACCTACGAGCAGTACTTC.

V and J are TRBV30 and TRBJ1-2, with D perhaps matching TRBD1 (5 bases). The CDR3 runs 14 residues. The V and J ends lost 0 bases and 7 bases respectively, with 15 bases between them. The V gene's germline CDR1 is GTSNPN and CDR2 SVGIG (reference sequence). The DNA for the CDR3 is TGTGCCTGGAGTGTACCTGGAGAGGGACTTGGCTACACCTTC. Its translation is CAWSVPGEGLGYTF.

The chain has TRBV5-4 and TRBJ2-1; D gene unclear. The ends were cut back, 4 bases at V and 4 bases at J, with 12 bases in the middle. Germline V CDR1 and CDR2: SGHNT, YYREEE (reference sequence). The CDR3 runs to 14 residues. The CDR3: CASSVGTEYNEQFF. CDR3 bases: TGTGCCAGCAGCGTGGGTACGGAGTACAATGAGCAGTTCTTC.

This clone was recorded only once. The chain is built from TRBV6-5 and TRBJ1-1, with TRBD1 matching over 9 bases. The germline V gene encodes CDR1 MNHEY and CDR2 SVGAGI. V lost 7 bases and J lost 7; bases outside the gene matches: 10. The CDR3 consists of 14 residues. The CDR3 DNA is TGTGCCAGCAATTCCGGGACAGGGCAAATTGAAGCTTTCTTT. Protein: CASNSGTGQIEAFF.

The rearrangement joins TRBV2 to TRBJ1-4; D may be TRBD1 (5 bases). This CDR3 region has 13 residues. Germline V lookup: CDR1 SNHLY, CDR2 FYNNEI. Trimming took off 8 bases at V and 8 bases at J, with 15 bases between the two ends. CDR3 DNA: TGTGCCAGCTCTGCAGGGCCGACCGAAAAACTGTTTTTT. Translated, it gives CASSAGPTEKLFF.

The CDR3, as DNA: TGTGCCAGCAGCCCGGATCCTGGCGGCTATGGCTACACCTTC. It encodes CASSPDPGGYGYTF. The chain has TRBV3-1 (or the pseudogene TRBV3-2) and TRBJ1-2; D not certain. CDR3 length equals 14 residues. Germline CDR1 is LGHDT and CDR2 is YNNKEL (reference sequence). Trimming took off 4 bases at V and 4 bases at J, with 13 bases between the two ends.

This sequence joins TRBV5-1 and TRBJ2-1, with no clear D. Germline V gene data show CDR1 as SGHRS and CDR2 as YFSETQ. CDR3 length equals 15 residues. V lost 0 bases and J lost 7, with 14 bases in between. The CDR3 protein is CASSLEYPNRNEQFF. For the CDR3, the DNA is TGCGCCAGCAGCTTGGAATACCCCAATCGGAATGAGCAGTTCTTC.

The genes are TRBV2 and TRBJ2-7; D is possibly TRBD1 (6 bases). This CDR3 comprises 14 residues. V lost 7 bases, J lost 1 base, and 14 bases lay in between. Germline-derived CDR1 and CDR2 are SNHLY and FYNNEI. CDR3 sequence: CASTYDTGSYEQYF. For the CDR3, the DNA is TGTGCCAGCACCTACGATACAGGGTCCTACGAGCAGTACTTC.

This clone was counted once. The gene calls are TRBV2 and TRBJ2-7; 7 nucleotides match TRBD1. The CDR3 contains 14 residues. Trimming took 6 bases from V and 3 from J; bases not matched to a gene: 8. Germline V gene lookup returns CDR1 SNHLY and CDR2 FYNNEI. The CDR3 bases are TGTGCCAGCAGGGCCGGGACAGAACTCTACGAGCAGTACTTC. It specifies CASRAGTELYEQYF.